A selection of T cell receptor beta chains follows, all from one sample in a study of T-cell reconstitution after alpha-beta-depleted transplantation in children. Via MiXCR, TCRdb re-called the PCR reads, giving one row per CDR3 protein. The sample holds over 550,000 distinct CDR3 sequences, under 12% seen once. The material sequenced was PBMCs from the stem cell graft donor, taken from the stem cell graft. These receptors were taken from a human donor who donated a stem cell graft to a child with acute myeloid leukemia. Each CDR3 is given with its conserved first and last residue. A D gene is named only where the DNA matches it firmly. Size is omitted from some rows. Given values are once, few, many or a class for expanded clones.

clone_size,v_call,j_call,d_call,cdr3_nt,cdr3_aa
.,TRBV14,TRBJ2-3,.,TGTGCCAGCAGCCAAGAGATTGGAACAGATACGCAGTATTTT,CASSQEIGTDTQYF
.,TRBV6-1,TRBJ2-1,.,TGTGCCAGCTGGAAACAAGGGAGCTCCTACAATGAGCAGTTCTTC,CASWKQGSSYNEQFF
.,TRBV6-5,TRBJ2-1,TRBD2,TGTGCCAGCAGTTACTCGACTAGCACGGCTGAGCAGTTCTTC,CASSYSTSTAEQFF
.,TRBV4-3,TRBJ2-3,.,TGCGCCAGCAGCCAAGTGTGGGGGGGGGCCTACACAGATACGCAGTATTTT,CASSQVWGGAYTDTQYF
few,TRBV2,TRBJ2-1,.,TGTGCCAGCTCAGGGCGTAGTGAGCAGTTCTTC,CASSGRSEQFF
.,TRBV20-1,TRBJ1-1,.,TGCAGTGCTAGAAGACAGGCAACTGAAGCTTTCTTT,CSARRQATEAFF
many,TRBV5-6,TRBJ2-1,.,TGTGCCAGCAGCTCCGGGCCCACTCCCGATGAGCAGTTCTTC,CASSSGPTPDEQFF
many,TRBV29-1,TRBJ1-1,.,TGCAGCGTTGATTACGGGGGTTACTTGAACACTGAAGCTTTCTTT,CSVDYGGYLNTEAFF
few,TRBV4-3,TRBJ2-1,.,TGCGCCAGCACCCCGTCGTCGGCCTTTCTGGTGTTAAACAATGAGCAGTTCTTC,CASTPSSAFLVLNNEQFF
few,TRBV20-1,TRBJ2-1,.,TGCAGTGCCGAGCCGGGACCTCTTTCCTACAATGAGCAGTTCTTC,CSAEPGPLSYNEQFF
few,TRBV20-1,TRBJ2-1,.,TGCAGTGCTAGTAAGCTCCAGACCTACAATGAGCAGTTCTTC,CSASKLQTYNEQFF
many,TRBV15,TRBJ1-4,TRBD1,TGTGCCACCAGCAGAGATACAACAGGGGTCAGTGGAAAACTGTTTTTT,CATSRDTTGVSGKLFF
.,TRBV7-9,TRBJ2-7,.,TGTGCCAGCAGCTTATGGGACGGGTCCTACGAGCAGTACTTC,CASSLWDGSYEQYF
few,TRBV7-6,TRBJ2-2,TRBD2,TGTGCCAGCAGCTTAGTACTAGCGGGACGACGAACCGGGGAGCTGTTTTTT,CASSLVLAGRRTGELFF
.,TRBV20-1,TRBJ2-2,.,TGCAGTGCTAGAGATGTTACACTACCAGGCGGGGAGCTGTTTTTT,CSARDVTLPGGELFF
.,TRBV5-1,TRBJ2-3,.,TGCGCCAGCAGCTACATACAAGGGGCAGATACGCAGTATTTT,CASSYIQGADTQYF
.,TRBV12-3/TRBV12-4,TRBJ1-2,.,TGTGCCAGCACTATAGGGGGGCATAACTATGGCTACACCTTC,CASTIGGHNYGYTF
.,TRBV20-1,TRBJ2-6,TRBD2,TGCAGTGCTAGGAGCGGGAGGCCCGAGGTGACTGGGGCCAACGTCCTGACTTTC,CSARSGRPEVTGANVLTF
.,TRBV9,TRBJ2-1,.,TGTGCCAGCAGCGTAGGAGGACCCGATGGAGGAAACAATGAGCAGTTCTTC,CASSVGGPDGGNNEQFF
.,TRBV20-1,TRBJ1-2,TRBD1,TGCAGCAAACAACCGGGACAGGGCTTGGGGGGCTACACCTTC,CSKQPGQGLGGYTF
many,TRBV20-1,TRBJ1-4,.,TGCAGTGCTAGAACAGGGACCACTGAAAAACTGTTTTTT,CSARTGTTEKLFF
few,TRBV3-1,TRBJ2-5,.,TGTGCCAGCAGCTTCAGGGGAACAGAGACCCAGTACTTC,CASSFRGTETQYF
many,TRBV7-8,TRBJ2-5,.,TGTGCCACCGCCCAGTCCTATGAGAGCAGGGAGACCCAGTACTTC,CATAQSYESRETQYF
.,TRBV20-1,TRBJ2-3,TRBD2,TGCAGTGCTAGTAGGACTAGCGGGAGGGCCCTCGGAGATACGCAGTATTTT,CSASRTSGRALGDTQYF
many,TRBV4-3,TRBJ2-1,TRBD2,TGCGCCAGCAGCCAAGTTAGGGCTAGCGGGAGGGCCGCCAATGAGCAGTTCTTC,CASSQVRASGRAANEQFF
few,TRBV7-9,TRBJ2-1,TRBD2,TGTGCCAGCAGCCCACTAGCGGTGGGGTACAATGAGCAGTTCTTC,CASSPLAVGYNEQFF
many,TRBV3-1,TRBJ2-7,TRBD1,TGTGCCAGAAGTCGGGACAGGATCTACGAGCAGTACTTC,CARSRDRIYEQYF
many,TRBV12-3/TRBV12-4,TRBJ1-5,.,TGTGCCAGCAGTGAAAAACGGGGATCTCGGCATCAGCCCCAGCATTTT,CASSEKRGSRHQPQHF
.,TRBV20-1,TRBJ1-6,TRBD1,TGCAGTGCTTTAGACAGGGGGCGCCTGAATTCACCCCTCCACTTT,CSALDRGRLNSPLHF
.,TRBV4-1,TRBJ2-1,TRBD2,TGCGCCAGCAGCCAAGGGGCCATAGCGGGGCACAATGAGCAGTTCTTC,CASSQGAIAGHNEQFF
.,TRBV7-8,TRBJ2-7,.,TGTGCCAGCAGCTTAGAAAGAGCCACCTACGAGCAGTACTTC,CASSLERATYEQYF
few,TRBV7-9,TRBJ1-2,.,TGTGCCTGTCGGGGGGCGGACTATGGCTACACCTTC,CACRGADYGYTF
many,TRBV20-1,TRBJ2-3,TRBD2,TGCAGTGCTAGAGGTCCTAGCGGGAGGACAGATACGCAGTATTTT,CSARGPSGRTDTQYF
few,TRBV3-1,TRBJ2-4,.,TGTGCCAGCAGCCAAAGAGCAGGGGCGGGCATTCAGTACTTC,CASSQRAGAGIQYF
few,TRBV5-1,TRBJ2-1,.,TGCGCCAGCAGCTTGGGGGGGACAATTCTCTCCTACAATGAGCAGTTCTTC,CASSLGGTILSYNEQFF
.,TRBV29-1,TRBJ1-1,TRBD1,TGCAGCGGGGACAGGGGAATGAACACTGAAGCTTTCTTT,CSGDRGMNTEAFF
many,TRBV11-2,TRBJ2-1,TRBD2,TGTGCCAGCAGCCCTCAAGCGGGAGGCTGGGAGCAGTTCTTC,CASSPQAGGWEQFF
few,TRBV6-2/TRBV6-3,TRBJ2-7,TRBD1,TGTGCCAGCAGCTGGCCGGGACAGGGGTTCGACGAGCAGTACTTC,CASSWPGQGFDEQYF
few,TRBV12-3/TRBV12-4,TRBJ1-1,.,TGTGCCAGCAGCCCCACCCCTGGGGTGAACACTGAAGCTTTCTTT,CASSPTPGVNTEAFF
many,TRBV5-1,TRBJ2-3,TRBD2,TGCGCCAGCAGCTACTTAGCGGGAGAGGGGACGGATACGCAGTATTTT,CASSYLAGEGTDTQYF
few,TRBV19,TRBJ2-1,.,TGTGCCAGTACCCCCCAGGGGAGCACCTACAATGAGCAGTTCTTC,CASTPQGSTYNEQFF
once,TRBV20-1,TRBJ1-1,TRBD1,TGCAGTGCTAGAGCAATAGGGGGCGAAGCTTTCTTT,CSARAIGGEAFF
few,TRBV9,TRBJ2-1,.,TGTGCCAGCAGCGTCGGGGCAAGGAGCAATGAGCAGTTCTTC,CASSVGARSNEQFF
few,TRBV18,TRBJ1-1,.,TGTGCCAGCTCAGCTATAACGACTGAAGCTTTCTTT,CASSAITTEAFF
many,TRBV6-5,TRBJ1-4,.,TGTGCCAGCAGCTCCCTTAATGAAAAACTGTTTTTT,CASSSLNEKLFF
.,TRBV2,TRBJ2-2,TRBD1,TGTGCCAGCAGTTGGACAGGAACTTCCCCCGGGGAGCTGTTTTTT,CASSWTGTSPGELFF
few,TRBV6-2/TRBV6-3,TRBJ1-1,.,TGTGCCTCCGGGAACCCACCATCGAACACTGAAGCTTTCTTT,CASGNPPSNTEAFF
.,TRBV6-2/TRBV6-3,TRBJ1-5,TRBD1,TGTGCCAGCACCATCCCGCCGACAGGGAATCAGCCCCAGCATTTT,CASTIPPTGNQPQHF
many,TRBV29-1,TRBJ2-3,.,TGCAGCGTTGAACTAGGGGAGAGCACAGATACGCAGTATTTT,CSVELGESTDTQYF
many,TRBV7-3,TRBJ2-3,.,TGTGCCAGCAGCCCCCCGTCTGGGAACCAGTATTTT,CASSPPSGNQYF
many,TRBV20-1,TRBJ2-7,.,TGCAGTGCTAGAGCGGATCAATGGGAGCAGTACTTC,CSARADQWEQYF
many,TRBV28,TRBJ2-6,.,TGTGCCAGCAGTGAACCCTCTGGGGCCAACGTCCTGACTTTC,CASSEPSGANVLTF
many,TRBV20-1,TRBJ2-1,.,TGCAGTGCTGGAAGGGGGCTAGCGGCCTACAATGAGCAGTTCTTC,CSAGRGLAAYNEQFF
few,TRBV28,TRBJ1-2,.,TGTGCCAGCAGTTTAAGGGACCTCTATGGCTACACCTTC,CASSLRDLYGYTF
few,TRBV28,TRBJ2-7,.,TGTGCCAGCACCCCCGGGGCGCGTGAGCAGTACTTC,CASTPGAREQYF
.,TRBV2,TRBJ2-1,TRBD2,TGTGCCAGCAGTGGCGCGGGAGAGCATGAGCAGTTCTTC,CASSGAGEHEQFF
few,TRBV28,TRBJ1-5,TRBD1,TGTGCCAGCAGTTTTGGGGACCTCGGGGGCCAGGGGGGAAGCAATCAGCCCCAGCATTTT,CASSFGDLGGQGGSNQPQHF
few,TRBV6-5,TRBJ2-6,.,TGTGCCAGCAGTTACGGCGCCCGTGGTCCGGGGGCCAACGTCCTGACTTTC,CASSYGARGPGANVLTF
.,TRBV20-1,TRBJ2-5,.,TGCAGTGCTAGCCCCCAGGGGGAGACCCAGTACTTC,CSASPQGETQYF
.,TRBV4-3,TRBJ2-7,TRBD1,TGCGCCAGCAGCCAAGATCGGTCAGGGGGCTACGAGCAGTACTTC,CASSQDRSGGYEQYF